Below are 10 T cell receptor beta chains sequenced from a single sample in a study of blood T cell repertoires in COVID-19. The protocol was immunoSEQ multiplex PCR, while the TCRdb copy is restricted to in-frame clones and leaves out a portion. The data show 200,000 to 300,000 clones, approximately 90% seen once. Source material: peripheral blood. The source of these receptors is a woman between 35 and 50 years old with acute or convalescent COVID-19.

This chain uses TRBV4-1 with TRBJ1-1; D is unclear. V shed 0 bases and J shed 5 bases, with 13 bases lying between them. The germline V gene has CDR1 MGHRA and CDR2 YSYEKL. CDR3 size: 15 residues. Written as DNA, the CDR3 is TGCGCCAGCAGCCAAGATCCTGGACTAGGTACTGAAGCTTTCTTT. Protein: CASSQDPGLGTEAFF.

Here the CDR3 reads CASTRGAGNTIYF. In DNA, the CDR3 is TGTGCCAGTACCAGGGGAGCTGGAAACACCATATATTTT. V is TRBV19 and J is TRBJ1-3; possibly TRBD1 for D (6 bases). V was pared by 7 bases and J by 2 bases, with 9 bases between. Per germline, CDR1 LNHDA and CDR2 SQIVND (reference sequence). This CDR3 comprises 13 residues.

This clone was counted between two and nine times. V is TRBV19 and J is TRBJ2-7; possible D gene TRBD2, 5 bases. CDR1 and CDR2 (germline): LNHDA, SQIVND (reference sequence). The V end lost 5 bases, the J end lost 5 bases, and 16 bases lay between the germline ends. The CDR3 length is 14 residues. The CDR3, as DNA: TGTGCCAGTAGTCCCCGGGGTGCGGTGGACGAGCAGTACGTC. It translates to CASSPRGAVDEQYV.

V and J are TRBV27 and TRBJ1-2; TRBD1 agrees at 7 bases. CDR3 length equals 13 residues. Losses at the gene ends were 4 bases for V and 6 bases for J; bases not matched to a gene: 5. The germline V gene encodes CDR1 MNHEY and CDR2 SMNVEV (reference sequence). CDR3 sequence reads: CASSSTGLDGYTF. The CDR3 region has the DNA TGTGCCAGCAGTTCGACAGGGCTCGATGGCTACACCTTC.

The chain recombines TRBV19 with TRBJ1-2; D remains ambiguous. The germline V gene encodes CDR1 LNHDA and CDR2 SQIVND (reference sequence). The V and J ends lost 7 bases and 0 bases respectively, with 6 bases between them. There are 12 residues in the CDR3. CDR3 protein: CASNEANYGYTF. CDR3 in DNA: TGTGCCAGTAACGAGGCTAACTATGGCTACACCTTC.

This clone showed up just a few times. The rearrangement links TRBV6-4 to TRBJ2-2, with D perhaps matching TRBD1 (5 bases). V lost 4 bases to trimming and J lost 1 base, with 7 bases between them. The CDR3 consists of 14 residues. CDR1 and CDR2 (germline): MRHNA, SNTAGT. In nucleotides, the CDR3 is TGTGCCAGCAGTGGGCAGGGGAACACCGGGGAGCTGTTTTTT. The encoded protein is CASSGQGNTGELFF.

CDR3: CASSLGQPSYEQYV. DNA for the CDR3: TGTGCCAGCAGCTTAGGACAGCCTTCCTACGAGCAGTACGTC. The genes are TRBV11-2 and TRBJ2-7, with D maybe TRBD1 (5 bases). V lost 1 base and J 1 base, leaving 8 bases between the germline ends. CDR1 and CDR2 (germline): SGHAT, FQNNGV. The CDR3 totals 14 residues.

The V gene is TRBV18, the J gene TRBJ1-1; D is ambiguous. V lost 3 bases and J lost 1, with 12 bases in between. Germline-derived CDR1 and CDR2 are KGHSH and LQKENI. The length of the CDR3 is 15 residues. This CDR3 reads CASSPPLGGNTEAFF. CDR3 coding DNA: TGTGCCAGCTCACCCCCGCTCGGCGGGAACACTGAAGCTTTCTTT.

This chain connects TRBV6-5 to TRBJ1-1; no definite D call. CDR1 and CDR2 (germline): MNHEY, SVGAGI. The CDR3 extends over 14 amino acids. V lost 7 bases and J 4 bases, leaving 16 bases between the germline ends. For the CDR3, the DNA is TGTGCCAGCAAGAGGGAGACGGCCTCCACTGAAGCTTTCTTT. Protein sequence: CASKRETASTEAFF.

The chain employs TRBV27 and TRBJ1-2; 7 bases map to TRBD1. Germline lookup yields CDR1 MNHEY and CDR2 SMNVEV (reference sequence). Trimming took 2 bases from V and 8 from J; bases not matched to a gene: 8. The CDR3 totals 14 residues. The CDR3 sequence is CASSLTEGAGGYTF. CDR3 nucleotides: TGTGCCAGCAGTTTAACCGAGGGGGCGGGGGGCTACACCTTC.